The rows below give T cell receptor beta chains drawn from one sample of a study of CD4 and CD8 cells across lung adenocarcinoma regions. TCRdb passed the PCR reads through MiXCR, listing each CDR3 protein once. The profile shows some 27,000 distinct CDR3 sequences, around 56% of them singletons. Sequenced sample: CD8+ T cells from the center of a lung tumor. The receptor set was obtained from a male donor with lung adenocarcinoma. The CD4 and CD8 labels of this study may be unreliable. Each CDR3 is given with its conserved first and last residue. The order of the fields is clone size, J gene, V gene, D gene, CDR3 DNA, CDR3 protein. D genes are given only for firm matches. A clone size is listed for some rows: how often the clone was seen (once, few, many), or a class if it is expanded.

. TRBJ2-5 TRBV10-1 . TGCGCCAGCGGGCTCGGGGGCCGGGAAGAAGAGACCCAGTACTTC CASGLGGREEETQYF
. TRBJ2-3 TRBV4-3 . TGCGCCAGCAGCCAAGATGTAGCAGGGGATACGCAGTATTTT CASSQDVAGDTQYF
. TRBJ2-7 TRBV10-3 TRBD1 TGTGCCATCAGTGCCCGGGACAGGGGAGGCGAGCAGTACTTC CAISARDRGGEQYF
many TRBJ1-2 TRBV6-5 . TGTGCCAGCAGTTATCGGCTAGGCAGTGGCTACACCTTC CASSYRLGSGYTF
. TRBJ2-7 TRBV10-2 . TGCGCCAGCGGGGGGCCCGGGGGGCGAGACCCAGATACGCAGTACTTC CASGGPGGRDPDTQYF
medium-sized TRBJ2-3 TRBV10-3 . TGTGCCATCGGAAGCACAGATACGCAGTATTTT CAIGSTDTQYF
few TRBJ2-1 TRBV12-3/TRBV12-4 TRBD2 TGTGCCAGCAGTCCGATCCGACTAGCGGGAGAGAACAATGAGCAGTTCTTC CASSPIRLAGENNEQFF
many TRBJ1-1 TRBV7-6 . TGTGCCAGCAGCTTAGTGGGGGGATCTCAATCGAACACTGAAGCTTTCTTT CASSLVGGSQSNTEAFF
many TRBJ2-1 TRBV7-2 TRBD2 TGTGCCAGCAGCTTAGCCGCTAGCGGGGGTCGTGAGCAGTTCTTC CASSLAASGGREQFF
. TRBJ1-4 TRBV11-2 . TGTGCCAGCAGCTTAGGGAGTGAAAAACTGTTTTTT CASSLGSEKLFF
. TRBJ2-1 TRBV6-1 . TGTGCCAGCATGGGGCGGTATGGCAAAGATACTCAGTATTTC CASMGRYGKDTQYF
. TRBJ2-3 TRBV6-1 . TGTGCCAGGGGGTACAGGAACAAAAATACGCAGTATTTT CARGYRNKNTQYF
medium-sized TRBJ1-1 TRBV27 TRBD1 TGTGCCAGCAGTCTAGGGACAGGGGGTGAAGCTTTCTTT CASSLGTGGEAFF
. TRBJ2-7 TRBV3-1 TRBD1 TGTGCCAGCAGCCAAGTCAGGGGGCTGACCTACGAGCAGTACTTC CASSQVRGLTYEQYF
many TRBJ2-2 TRBV5-1 TRBD2 TGCGCCAGCAGCTTGGGGCTAGCGGGAGGGCCCGTCACCGGGGAGCTGTTTTTT CASSLGLAGGPVTGELFF
. TRBJ2-3 TRBV6-1 TRBD2 TGTGCCAGCAGACTAGCGGGAGGGAAAGATATGCAGTATTTT CASRLAGGKDMQYF
many TRBJ2-3 TRBV4-1 TRBD1 TGCGCCAGCAGCCTTCGGACAGGGTCCACAGATACGCAGTATTTT CASSLRTGSTDTQYF
medium-sized TRBJ2-2 TRBV6-1 TRBD2 TGTGCCAGCAGTGAAGACCAGCGGGGGAACACCGGGGAGCTGTTTTTT CASSEDQRGNTGELFF
. TRBJ2-4 TRBV6-1 . TGTGCCGGCATGGGGCGGGATGGCACAGATATTCAGTACTTC CAGMGRDGTDIQYF